This is a list of T cell receptor beta chains from one sample in a study of human T cells and chemical hapten exposure. One entry per CDR3 protein, called by TCRdb with MiXCR from the RACE reads. The data contain 80,000 to 100,000 distinct CDR3 sequences, 10% to 13% of them singletons. Sequenced here: whole blood, sampled in connection with sensitization to the hapten diphenylcyclopropenone (DPC). The receptor source for this set is a woman aged 50 to 65 with alopecia areata. Some clones in this sample may be carry-over from other donors' samples. Both conserved end residues are part of each CDR3. Size values are once, few and many counts, or a class for expanded clones, and some rows have none.

>.|TRBJ2-4|TRBV30
CAWRLGQAKNIQYF
>.|TRBJ2-1|TRBV10-2
CATNTGQAREQFF
>.|TRBJ2-3|TRBV4-3
CASSLQGQGSTDTQYF
>.|TRBJ2-5|TRBV20-1
CSAPGQVEETQYF
>few|TRBJ2-1|TRBV6-2/TRBV6-3
CASSYSPIGSGSYNEQFF
>.|TRBJ2-1|TRBV20-1
CSARKRGSHYNEQFF
>many|TRBJ2-3|TRBV9
CASSPQDSETQYF
>many|TRBJ1-2|TRBV28
CASMRDREGYTF
>.|TRBJ1-6|TRBV11-2
CASSRPGNSPLHF
>.|TRBJ1-4|TRBV28
CASSLTGTGYEKLFF
>many|TRBJ2-7|TRBV7-2
CASSQPSNEQYF
>.|TRBJ1-2|TRBV6-1
CASGTGGNYGYTF
>few|TRBJ1-5|TRBV19
CASNSGQGVADQPQHF
>few|TRBJ2-7|TRBV18
CASSPQNTAEQYF
>many|TRBJ1-6|TRBV5-6
CASSLPNNSPLHF
>many|TRBJ2-7|TRBV6-2/TRBV6-3
CASRTPDSSYEQYF
>.|TRBJ2-3|TRBV12-3/TRBV12-4
CASSFPFGKGTDTQYF
>many|TRBJ2-1|TRBV7-8
CASRLAGGPGSYNEQFF
>few|TRBJ2-5|TRBV6-5
CASSYSGTSVNLQETQYF
>.|TRBJ1-1|TRBV7-8
CASSPNRWGTEAFF